These 25 T cell receptor beta chains were all obtained from the same sample, sequenced in a study of siplizumab effects on memory and regulatory T cells. Only in-frame clones appear in the TCRdb table, and some are missing; sequencing was by immunoSEQ multiplex PCR. The data show about 100,000 clones, less than 95% seen once. The specimen was non-Treg CD4+ T cells sorted from blood. The receptor source for this set is a human donor in good health.

Only one count was recorded for this clone. This chain links TRBV19 with TRBJ2-7; 8 positions agree with TRBD2. This CDR3 has 15 residues. Germline loops: CDR1 LNHDA, CDR2 SQIVND (reference sequence). The V and J ends lost 4 bases and 4 bases, in that order; junction bases with no gene match: 9. CDR3 DNA: TGTGCCAGTAGTAACACAGCGGGAGTCGGGTACGAGCAGTACTTC. It yields the protein CASSNTAGVGYEQYF.

This chain uses TRBV11-2 with TRBJ2-3, with unresolved D. The ends were cut back, 2 bases at V and 3 bases at J, with 9 bases in the middle. The CDR3 has 14 residues. The germline V gene has CDR1 SGHAT and CDR2 FQNNGV. CDR3 region: CASSLRPVTDTQYF. CDR3 in DNA: TGTGCCAGCAGCTTAAGGCCAGTGACAGATACGCAGTATTTT.

The V and J genes are TRBV2 and TRBJ1-5; 7 positions agree with TRBD1. The trim removed 2 bases at V and 9 bases at J, leaving 7 bases unmatched. Germline V gene sequence: CDR1 SNHLY, CDR2 FYNNEI. The CDR3 loop spans 14 amino acids. The CDR3 nucleotides are TGTGCCAGCAGTGAACTGGACAGGTCTGGGCCCCAGCATTTT. It yields the protein CASSELDRSGPQHF.

V usage is TRBV30 and J usage is TRBJ1-5; a weak D match, TRBD1 (6 bases). Germline values: CDR1 GTSNPN, CDR2 SVGIG (reference sequence). This CDR3 has 14 amino acids. Trimming removed 0 bases at V and 9 bases at J, with 15 bases between. CDR3 protein: CAWSVQGRGRPQHF. CDR3 coding DNA: TGTGCCTGGAGTGTACAAGGGAGGGGGAGGCCCCAGCATTTT.

V is TRBV27 and J is TRBJ1-5, with unresolved D. The germline V gene has CDR1 MNHEY and CDR2 SMNVEV (reference sequence). Trimming pared 1 base from V and 3 bases from J, leaving 1 base between. The CDR3 loop spans 12 amino acids. CDR3 sequence reads: CASSLYNQPQHF. CDR3 nucleotide sequence: TGTGCCAGCAGTTTATACAATCAGCCCCAGCATTTT.

The chain is built from TRBV10-3 and TRBJ2-3; D is unresolved. CDR3 size: 12 residues. V was pared by 4 bases and J by 0 bases, with 2 bases between. The germline CDR1 and CDR2 sequences are ENHRY and SYGVKD. CDR3 coding DNA: TGTGCCATCAGTGCCAGCACAGATACGCAGTATTTT. Protein product: CAISASTDTQYF.

V and J are TRBV5-4 and TRBJ2-7, with TRBD2 as a possible D gene (6 bases). From germline, CDR1 is SGHNT and CDR2 YYREEE (reference sequence). Trimming cost V 4 bases and J 1 base, with 15 bases left between them. CDR3 length: 15 residues. CDR3 bases: TGTGCCAGCAGCGACAAAGCGGGTTATTCCTACGAGCAGTACTTC. Residues: CASSDKAGYSYEQYF.

The chain joins TRBV19 to TRBJ1-1, with TRBD1 matching over 8 bases. J gave up 4 bases and V 5 bases, and 12 bases lay outside the gene matches. Germline CDR1 and CDR2: LNHDA and SQIVND (reference sequence). The CDR3 is 16 residues long. CDR3 amino acids: CASSPLGQGPATEAFF. Here the CDR3 DNA reads TGTGCCAGTAGTCCCCTCGGACAGGGACCGGCCACTGAAGCTTTCTTT.

The genes are TRBV19 and TRBJ2-7; 7 bases fit TRBD1. Germline trimming cut 5 bases from V and 0 bases from J; bases unmatched to any gene: 7. The germline CDR1 and CDR2 sequences are LNHDA and SQIVND (reference sequence). This CDR3 comprises 15 residues. The CDR3 loop is CASSYRGRSSYEQYF. The CDR3 DNA reads TGTGCCAGTAGTTACAGGGGTCGAAGCTCCTACGAGCAGTACTTC.

This chain connects TRBV28 to TRBJ1-4, with D perhaps TRBD1 (6 bases). The germline gives CDR1 MDHEN, CDR2 SYDVKM. V was shortened by 5 bases and J by 0 bases, with 10 bases between the two germline ends. The CDR3 sequence is 15 residues long. The chain's CDR3 is CASSETGTTNEKLFF. CDR3 DNA sequence: TGTGCCAGCAGTGAGACAGGAACAACTAATGAAAAACTGTTTTTT.

This clone occurred once. The chain is built from TRBV5-4 and TRBJ2-7; 7 nucleotides line up with TRBD2. There are 13 residues in the CDR3. Losses at the gene ends were 4 bases for V and 7 bases for J; bases not matched to a gene: 8. Germline CDR1 is SGHNT and CDR2 is YYREEE (reference sequence). CDR3 in DNA: TGTGCCAGCAGCCGGGGGGAGGGATTGGAGCAGTACTTC. Residues: CASSRGEGLEQYF.

In its sample, this clone was seen once. The rearrangement links TRBV18 to TRBJ2-3; no clear D gene. V was shortened by 3 bases and J by 4 bases, with 23 bases between the two germline ends. This CDR3 has 18 amino acids. Germline V gene sequence: CDR1 KGHSH, CDR2 LQKENI. The DNA of the CDR3 is TGTGCCAGCTCACCGCCCGTGTGGGATCTCCTAGTCCCAGATACGCAGTATTTT. This gives the protein CASSPPVWDLLVPDTQYF.

The chain carries TRBV19 and TRBJ1-2; 7 bases match TRBD1. The length of the CDR3 is 16 residues. Germline CDR1 is LNHDA and CDR2 is SQIVND (reference sequence). V was pared by 7 bases and J by 4 bases, with 15 bases of the junction left unmatched. The DNA for the CDR3 is TGTGCCAGTACTCTACAAAGACAGGGTATAATCTATGGCTACACCTTC. Translating gives CASTLQRQGIIYGYTF.

The rearrangement links TRBV2 to TRBJ2-6; D is tentatively TRBD1 or TRBD2 (5 bases each). The CDR3 is 17 residues long. From germline, CDR1 is SNHLY and CDR2 FYNNEI. V shed 4 bases and J shed 0 bases, with 13 bases lying between them. CDR3: CASSGRGPSSGANVLTF. The CDR3 DNA reads TGTGCCAGCAGTGGTCGGGGACCTAGCTCTGGGGCCAACGTCCTGACTTTC.

This clone has a single count. The chain recombines TRBV6-5 with TRBJ2-3, with D perhaps TRBD2 (6 bases). This CDR3 contains 16 residues. V dropped 0 bases and J dropped 6 bases, with 16 bases sitting between them. Germline V gene sequence: CDR1 MNHEY, CDR2 SVGAGI. The CDR3 region has the DNA TGTGCCAGCAGTTACTCGCGGGGACGGGTCACCGATACGCAGTATTTT. This sequence encodes CASSYSRGRVTDTQYF.

V is TRBV12-5 and J is TRBJ2-5; TRBD1 might be the D (6 bases). The CDR3 runs 18 residues. The ends were cut back, 2 bases at V and 0 bases at J, with 19 bases in the middle. Looked up from germline, CDR1 is LGHNT and CDR2 is FRNRAP. The CDR3: CASGLPPPGHSYQETQYF. CDR3 DNA sequence: TGTGCTAGTGGTTTGCCCCCCCCGGGACACTCGTACCAAGAGACCCAGTACTTC.

The rearrangement joins TRBV7-9 to TRBJ1-2; TRBD1 agrees at 9 bases. In germline, CDR1 is SEHNR, CDR2 FQNEAQ (reference sequence). This CDR3 contains 15 residues. The J segment lost 3 bases and the V segment lost 5 bases, leaving 7 bases of the junction unmatched. The CDR3 coding sequence is TGTGCCAGCAGCATCGGGACAGGGATAGACTATGGCTACACCTTC. Translated: CASSIGTGIDYGYTF.

This chain connects TRBV6-1 to TRBJ1-2; D possibly corresponds to TRBD1 (6 bases). The germline V gene has CDR1 MNHNS and CDR2 SASEGT. Trimming took off 3 bases at V and 5 bases at J, with 10 bases between the two ends. CDR3 length: 13 amino acids. This chain's CDR3 is CASSDGGRYGYTF. The CDR3 bases are TGTGCCAGCAGTGATGGGGGGCGGTATGGCTACACCTTC.

The chain joins TRBV5-8 to TRBJ1-4; D is unresolved. From germline, CDR1 is SGHTS and CDR2 YDEGEE. The CDR3 length is 13 residues. V shed 1 base and J shed 6 bases, with 7 bases lying between them. The DNA of the CDR3 is TGTGCCAGCAGCTTGTCGAACGATGAAAAACTGTTTTTT. Translated: CASSLSNDEKLFF.

The chain employs TRBV18 and TRBJ2-5; no definite D call. This CDR3 contains 15 residues. Trimming shortened V by 6 bases and J by 4 bases, and 18 bases separated the two germline ends. CDR1 and CDR2 from the germline V gene are KGHSH and LQKENI. The CDR3 DNA reads as TGTGCCAGCTCCCCAGGTCCCGAGGTGGTAGAGACCCAGTACTTC. Amino acid sequence: CASSPGPEVVETQYF.

V is TRBV28 and J is TRBJ1-4, with D hard to call. The CDR3 consists of 16 residues. The germline V gene encodes CDR1 MDHEN and CDR2 SYDVKM. The V and J ends lost 2 bases and 3 bases respectively, with 13 bases between them. The DNA for the CDR3 is TGTGCCAGCAGTTTAGGAGGGAACAGCGCTAATGAAAAACTGTTTTTT. As protein: CASSLGGNSANEKLFF.

The chain uses TRBV6-6 and TRBJ2-7; TRBD1 is a possible D gene (6 bases). The V end lost 6 bases, the J end lost 6 bases, and 21 bases lay between the germline ends. Germline V gives CDR1 MNHNY, CDR2 SVGAGI (reference sequence). CDR3 length equals 15 residues. The CDR3 is CASRVGAGFTFEQYF. CDR3 nucleotide sequence: TGTGCCAGCAGAGTGGGGGCAGGCTTTACGTTCGAGCAGTACTTC.

V gene TRBV10-3 combines with J gene TRBJ2-1; TRBD2 matches 8 bases. With V trimmed by 6 bases and J by 7 bases, 11 bases remained unmatched. CDR1 is ENHRY and CDR2 is SYGVKD in the germline V gene. The CDR3 length is 15 residues. This CDR3 is CAISSEAGGWNEQFF. The CDR3 nucleotides are TGTGCCATCAGCTCAGAGGCGGGAGGATGGAATGAGCAGTTCTTC.

The CDR3 loop reads CASSRLAGRTDTQYF. The CDR3 region has the DNA TGTGCCAGCAGTCGACTAGCGGGACGCACAGATACGCAGTATTTT. This chain uses TRBV6-1 with TRBJ2-3, with 11 bases fitting TRBD2. The junction had 2 bases not matched to a gene; V was cut back by 5 bases and J by 1 base. This CDR3 has 15 amino acids. CDR1 and CDR2 (germline): MNHNS, SASEGT.

The chain is built from TRBV16 and TRBJ2-3, with a weak D call TRBD1 (5 bases). Germline V gene lookup returns CDR1 KGHSY and CDR2 FQNENV. This CDR3 comprises 15 residues. V lost 0 bases to trimming and J lost 3 bases, with 10 bases between them. The chain's CDR3 is CASSQSMTETDTQYF. CDR3 bases: TGTGCCAGCAGCCAATCGATGACAGAAACAGATACGCAGTATTTT.